This T cell receptor beta chain was profiled in a study of blood T cell repertoires in COVID-19. Looking at the study overall: PBMCs, B-cell-depleted T cells, or T cells were the source of the cDNA or gDNA that made up the material.

Study processing details: Reference gene primer amplification yielded estimated nucleated cell counts. TCRdb's table, derived via immunoSEQ multiplex PCR, lists solely in-frame clones and lacks some. V and J calls and clone size are as listed in that table; D and trimming were resolved from the DNA. The repertoire includes some 240,000 clones, about 86% of them detected once, and about 3.5% sits in the top ten. Germline V gene data show CDR1 as SEHNR and CDR2 as FQNEAQ (reference sequence). The CDR3 extends over 12 amino acids. V lost 5 bases and J 8 bases, leaving 9 bases between the germline ends. V usage is TRBV7-9 and J usage is TRBJ1-4; D is unclear. The origin of this receptor is a woman aged 40 to 50 with acute COVID-19. Sequencing was performed on PBMCs or T cells enriched from blood (not recorded which). The CDR3 sequence is CASSTTWEKLFF. The CDR3 region has the DNA TGTGCCAGCAGCACGACATGGGAAAAACTGTTTTTT.